This T cell receptor beta chain was sequenced in a study of Ad26.COV2.S vaccination and SARS-CoV-2 variants. Turning to the study itself: Dosing was one shot or two shots 56 days apart.

Noted treatment: some 20 received Ad26.COV2.S at low or high dose, single or two shots; roughly five received placebo; per-sample allocation not given. Sampling was performed 63 days after the first vaccine or placebo injection. The repertoire was sequenced with immunoSEQ multiplex PCR; TCRdb's copy has only in-frame clones and lacks some. This table holds about 680,000 clones, around 90% found once. This clone was seen once. The V segment lost 7 bases and the J segment 6 bases; nucleotides outside the gene matches: 4. Per the germline V gene, CDR1 is SNHLY and CDR2 is FYNNEI. The CDR3 totals 13 residues.

The material sequenced was peripheral blood, taken in a trial of Ad26.COV2.S vaccine versus placebo. The rearrangement links TRBV2 to TRBJ2-1; 9 bases fit TRBD2. This clonotype originated in a person aged 18-65 years who received the Ad26.COV2.S COVID-19 vaccine or a placebo. CDR3 nucleotide sequence: TGTGCCAGCACCGAGACTAGCGGCAATGAGCAGTTCTTC. This gives the protein CASTETSGNEQFF.